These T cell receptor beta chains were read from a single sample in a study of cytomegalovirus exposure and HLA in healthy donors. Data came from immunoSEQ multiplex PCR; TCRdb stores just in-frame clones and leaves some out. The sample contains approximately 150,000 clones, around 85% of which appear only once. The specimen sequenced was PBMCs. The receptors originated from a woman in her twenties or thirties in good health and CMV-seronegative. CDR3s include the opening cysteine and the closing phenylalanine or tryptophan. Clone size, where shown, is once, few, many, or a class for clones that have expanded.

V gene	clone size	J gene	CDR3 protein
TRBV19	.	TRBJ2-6	CASSPGQGKGGANVLTF
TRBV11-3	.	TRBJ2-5	CASSRQTGQSGTQYF
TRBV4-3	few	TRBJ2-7	CASSQDGEGGTYEQYF
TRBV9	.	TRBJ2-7	CASSVPYRDTYEQYF
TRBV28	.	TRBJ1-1	CASSTTGRGYTEAFF
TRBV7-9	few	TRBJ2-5	CASSSGLQETQYF
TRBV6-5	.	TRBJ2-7	CASRMTGGGYEQYF
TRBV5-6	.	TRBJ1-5	CASSLAPGEQPQHF
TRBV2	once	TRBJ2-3	CASSAQTSGTDTQYF
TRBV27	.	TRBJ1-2	CASPSQGKKWGFGYTF
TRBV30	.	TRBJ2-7	CAWSSSRQYF
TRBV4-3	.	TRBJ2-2	CASSQELAGVNTGELFF
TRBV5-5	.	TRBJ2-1	CASEKGTGFNEQFF
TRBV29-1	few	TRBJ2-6	CSVEAGANVLTF
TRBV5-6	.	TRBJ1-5	CASSLGHSSNQPQHF
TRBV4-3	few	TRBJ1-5	CASSQDQDMNQPQHF
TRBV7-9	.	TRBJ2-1	CASSFPGGIGNEQFF
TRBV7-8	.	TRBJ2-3	CASKFSRASTDTQYF
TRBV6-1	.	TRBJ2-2	CASSPLGTGELFF
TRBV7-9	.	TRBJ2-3	CASSFPYTDTQYF
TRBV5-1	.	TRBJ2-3	CASRPTSGGTQYF
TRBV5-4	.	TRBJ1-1	CASSFRIGSTEAFF
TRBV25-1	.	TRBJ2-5	CASSTGGRARETQYF
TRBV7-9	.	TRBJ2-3	CASSPGDRGTDTQYF
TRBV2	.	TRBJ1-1	CASRLSELNTEAFF
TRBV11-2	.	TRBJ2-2	CASRAIQGAIGELFF
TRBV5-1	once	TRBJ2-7	CASSSGLIYEQYF
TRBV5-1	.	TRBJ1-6	CASSSGQGYPNSPLHF
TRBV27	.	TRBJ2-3	CASSQGLAGDTQYF
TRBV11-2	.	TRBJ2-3	CATAFWGTTDTQYF
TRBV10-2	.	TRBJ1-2	CASGGPHEGGYTF
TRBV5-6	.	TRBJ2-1	CASSSPGRTYNEQFF
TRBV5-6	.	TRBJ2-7	CASSLAGGPSYEQYF
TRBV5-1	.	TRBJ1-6	CASSTGDVHNSPLHF
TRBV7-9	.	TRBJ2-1	CASSLVFAREGRDEQFF
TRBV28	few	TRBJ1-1	CASSGTRQSRQAFF
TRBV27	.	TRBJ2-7	CASSLGTGGSEQYF
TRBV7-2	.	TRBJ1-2	CASSLEGTAYGYTF
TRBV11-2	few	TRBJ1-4	CASSLAGGEGYEKLFF
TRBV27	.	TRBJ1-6	CASSSQGLRNSPLHF
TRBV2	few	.	CASSESPYEQYF
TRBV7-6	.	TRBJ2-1	CASSRGTSGGAGEQFF
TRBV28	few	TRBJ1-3	CASSFTRGPASGNTIYF
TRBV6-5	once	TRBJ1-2	CASSPPGDGYTF